The present T cell receptor beta chain was sequenced within a study of blood T cell repertoires in COVID-19. Here immunoSEQ multiplex PCR was the method, and the copy in TCRdb shows in-frame clones only, minus some. Among 60,000 to 75,000 clones, 85% to 90% were seen once, and the ten largest hold 35%. V was pared by 4 bases and J by 12 bases, with 17 bases of the junction left unmatched. The CDR3 has 16 residues. The germline V gene encodes CDR1 SEHNR and CDR2 FQNEAQ (reference sequence). This TCR was recovered from a woman older than 75 with active or convalescent COVID-19. The chain uses TRBV7-9 and TRBJ2-1; 8 bases map to TRBD2. Sequenced input: peripheral blood. This CDR3 is CASSSGLEPAQSRQFF. CDR3 coding DNA: TGTGCCAGCAGCTCGGGACTAGAGCCCGCTCAGAGTCGGCAGTTCTTC.